This T cell receptor (beta chain) comes out of a study of shared clonotypes between healthy human individuals. The germline V gene has CDR1 SGHRS and CDR2 YFSETQ. V lost 3 bases to trimming and J lost 2 bases, with 15 bases between them. The CDR3 length is 15 residues. TCRdb keeps only in-frame clones here, not all; method: immunoSEQ multiplex PCR. The sample has approximately 2.5 million clones, under 95% seen once. This sequence was found in a man younger than 35 in good health. Some clones in this sample may be carry-over from other donors' samples. V is TRBV5-1 and J is TRBJ2-7, with D possibly TRBD1 on 6 matching bases. The material sequenced was naive CD4+ T cells from PBMCs. Subset reported: CD45RA+ positively selected. CDR3 in DNA: TGCGCCAGCAGCTCGGCACACACAGGGCCCTACGAGCAGTACTTC. It yields the protein CASSSAHTGPYEQYF.